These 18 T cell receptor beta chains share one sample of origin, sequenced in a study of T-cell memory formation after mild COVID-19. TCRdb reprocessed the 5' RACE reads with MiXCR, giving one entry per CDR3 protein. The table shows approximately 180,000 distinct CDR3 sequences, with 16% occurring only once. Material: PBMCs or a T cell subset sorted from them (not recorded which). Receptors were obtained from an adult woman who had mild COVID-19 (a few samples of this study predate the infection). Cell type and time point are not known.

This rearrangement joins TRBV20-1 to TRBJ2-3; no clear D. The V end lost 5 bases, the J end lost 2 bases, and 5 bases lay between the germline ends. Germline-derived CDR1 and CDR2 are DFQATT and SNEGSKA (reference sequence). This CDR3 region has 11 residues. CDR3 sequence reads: CSAVNTDTQYF. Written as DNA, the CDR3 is TGCAGTGCTGTTAACACAGATACGCAGTATTTT.

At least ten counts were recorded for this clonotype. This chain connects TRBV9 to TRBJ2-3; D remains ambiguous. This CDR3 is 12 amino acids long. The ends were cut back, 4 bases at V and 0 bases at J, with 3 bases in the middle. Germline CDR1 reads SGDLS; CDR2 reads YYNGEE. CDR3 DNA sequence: TGTGCCAGCAGCATTAGCACAGATACGCAGTATTTT. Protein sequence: CASSISTDTQYF. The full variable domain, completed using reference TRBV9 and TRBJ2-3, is DSGVTQTPKHLITATGQRVTLRCSPRSGDLSVYWYQQSLDQGLQFLIQYYNGEERAKGNILERFSAQQFPDLHSELNLSSLELGDSALYFCASSISTDTQYFGPGTRLTVL.

CDR3 coding DNA: TGTGCCAGCAGCTTGCTTGCACGGAGGGCGGCTGGCTACACCTTC. Translated, it gives CASSLLARRAAGYTF. This chain uses TRBV5-6 with TRBJ1-2; D ambiguous. Germline assignment: CDR1 SGHDT and CDR2 YYEEEE. Between the trimmed V and J ends, which lost 1 base and 7 bases, there was a span of 17 bases. The CDR3 contains 15 residues.

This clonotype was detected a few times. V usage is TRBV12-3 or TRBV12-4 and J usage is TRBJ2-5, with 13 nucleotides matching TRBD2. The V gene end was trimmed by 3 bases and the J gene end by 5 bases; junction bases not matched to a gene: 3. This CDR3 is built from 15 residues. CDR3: CASSFSLAGGETQYF. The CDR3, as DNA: TGTGCCAGCAGTTTCTCACTAGCGGGGGGGGAGACCCAGTACTTC.

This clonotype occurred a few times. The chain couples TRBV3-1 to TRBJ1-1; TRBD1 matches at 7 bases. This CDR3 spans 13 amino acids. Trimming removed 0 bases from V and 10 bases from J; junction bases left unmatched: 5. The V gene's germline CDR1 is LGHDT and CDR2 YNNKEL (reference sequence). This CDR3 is CASSQDRGLGAFF. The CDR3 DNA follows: TGTGCCAGCAGCCAAGACAGGGGGTTGGGAGCTTTCTTT.

As DNA, the CDR3 is TGTGCCAGCAGCTTAGCGGGAGGGGGCGCCTACGAGCAGTACTTC. As protein: CASSLAGGGAYEQYF. The rearrangement joins TRBV7-2 to TRBJ2-7; D tentatively reads TRBD1 or TRBD2 (7 bases each). This CDR3 spans 15 amino acids. The V gene's germline CDR1 is SGHTA and CDR2 FQGNSA. V was shortened by 0 bases and J by 2 bases, with 11 bases between the two germline ends.

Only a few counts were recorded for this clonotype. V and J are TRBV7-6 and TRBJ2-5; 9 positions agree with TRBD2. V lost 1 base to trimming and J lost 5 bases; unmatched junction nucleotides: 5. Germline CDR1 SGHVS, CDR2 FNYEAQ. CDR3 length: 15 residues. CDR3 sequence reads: CASSLGTSEGETQYF. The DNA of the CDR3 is TGTGCCAGCAGCTTAGGGACTAGCGAGGGGGAGACCCAGTACTTC.

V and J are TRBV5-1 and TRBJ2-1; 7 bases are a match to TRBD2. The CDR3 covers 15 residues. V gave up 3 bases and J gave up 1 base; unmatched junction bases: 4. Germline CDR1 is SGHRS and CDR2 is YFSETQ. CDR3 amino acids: CASSSGSGSYNEQFF. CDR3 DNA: TGCGCCAGCAGCTCAGGTAGCGGGTCCTACAATGAGCAGTTCTTC.

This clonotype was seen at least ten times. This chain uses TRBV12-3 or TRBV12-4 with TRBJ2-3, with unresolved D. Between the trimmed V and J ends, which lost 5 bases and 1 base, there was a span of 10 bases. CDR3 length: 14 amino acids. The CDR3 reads CASSPPPRTDTQYF. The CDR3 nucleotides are TGTGCCAGCAGTCCTCCCCCCCGCACAGATACGCAGTATTTT.

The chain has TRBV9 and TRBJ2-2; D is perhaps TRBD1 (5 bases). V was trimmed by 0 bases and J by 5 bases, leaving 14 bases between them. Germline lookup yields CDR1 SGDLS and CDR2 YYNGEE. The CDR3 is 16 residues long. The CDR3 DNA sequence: TGTGCCAGCAGCGTAGGTTCGCAGGGCAAGACCGGGGAGCTGTTTTTT. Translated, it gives CASSVGSQGKTGELFF.

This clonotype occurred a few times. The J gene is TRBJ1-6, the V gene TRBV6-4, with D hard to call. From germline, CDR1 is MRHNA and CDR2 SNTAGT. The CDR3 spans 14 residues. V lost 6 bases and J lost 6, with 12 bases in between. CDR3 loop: CASSESRFNSPLHF. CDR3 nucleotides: TGTGCCAGCAGCGAGAGCCGGTTTAATTCACCCCTCCACTTT.

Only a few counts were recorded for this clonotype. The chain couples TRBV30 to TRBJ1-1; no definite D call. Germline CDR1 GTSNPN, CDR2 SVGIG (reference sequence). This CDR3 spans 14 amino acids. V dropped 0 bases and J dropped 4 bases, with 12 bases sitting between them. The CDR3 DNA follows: TGTGCCTGGAGTGTCGGGTCCATTGCCACTGAAGCTTTCTTT. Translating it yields CAWSVGSIATEAFF.

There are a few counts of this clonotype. CDR3 residues: CASSITGSSYEQYF. CDR3 sequence (DNA): TGTGCCAGCAGTATAACAGGTAGCTCCTACGAGCAGTACTTC. V gene TRBV25-1 combines with J gene TRBJ2-7; a weak D match, TRBD1 (5 bases). The CDR3 is 14 amino acids. The germline gives CDR1 MGHDK, CDR2 SYGVNS. V shed 5 bases and J shed 0 bases, with 11 bases lying between them.

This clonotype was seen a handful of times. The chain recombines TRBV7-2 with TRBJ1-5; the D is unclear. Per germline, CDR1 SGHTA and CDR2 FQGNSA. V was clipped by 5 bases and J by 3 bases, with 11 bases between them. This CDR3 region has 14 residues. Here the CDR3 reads CASSGDSFNQPQHF. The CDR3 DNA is TGTGCCAGCAGCGGAGATTCATTCAATCAGCCCCAGCATTTT.

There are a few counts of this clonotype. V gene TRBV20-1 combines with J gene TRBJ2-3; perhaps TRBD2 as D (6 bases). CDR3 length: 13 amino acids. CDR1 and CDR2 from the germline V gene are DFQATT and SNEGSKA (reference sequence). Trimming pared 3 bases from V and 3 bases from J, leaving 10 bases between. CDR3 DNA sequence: TGCAGTGCTAGCGTGGGGAGGACAGATACGCAGTATTTT. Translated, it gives CSASVGRTDTQYF.

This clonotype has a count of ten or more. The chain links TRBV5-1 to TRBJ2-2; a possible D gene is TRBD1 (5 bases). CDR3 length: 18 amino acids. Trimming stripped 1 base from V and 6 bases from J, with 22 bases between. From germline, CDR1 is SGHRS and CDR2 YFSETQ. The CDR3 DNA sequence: TGCGCCAGCAGCTTGCTGAATGTGGAGACAGTTCGTGCCGGGGAGCTGTTTTTT. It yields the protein CASSLLNVETVRAGELFF.

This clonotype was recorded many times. The DNA of the CDR3 is TGCGCCAGCAGCTTGGAGGCTAGCGGGGATACGCAGTATTTT. Translated, it gives CASSLEASGDTQYF. The J gene is TRBJ2-3, the V gene TRBV5-1, with 8 bases matching TRBD2. The CDR3 contains 14 residues. V lost 0 bases to trimming and J lost 6 bases; unmatched junction nucleotides: 3. Germline V lookup: CDR1 SGHRS, CDR2 YFSETQ.

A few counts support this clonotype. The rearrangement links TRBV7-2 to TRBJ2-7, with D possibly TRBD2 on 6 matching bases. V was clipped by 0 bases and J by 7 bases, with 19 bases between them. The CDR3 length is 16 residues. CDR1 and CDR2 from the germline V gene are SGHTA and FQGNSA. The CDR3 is CASSLAQGLLAGEQYF. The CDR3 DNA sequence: TGTGCCAGCAGCTTAGCGCAGGGCTTACTGGCGGGGGAGCAGTACTTC.